Listed below are T cell receptor beta chains from one sample, sequenced in a study of siplizumab effects on memory and regulatory T cells. TCRdb's copy holds only in-frame clones and misses some; the assay was immunoSEQ multiplex PCR. Found here are about 15,000 clones, around 40% of them singletons; the top ten hold 7.5% to 9%. No antigens are known for them. The sample taken for sequencing was CFSE-low (dividing) CD4+ T cells sorted from an allogeneic mixed lymphocyte reaction. Receptors were obtained from a human donor in good health; the cells came from an allogeneic mixed lymphocyte reaction. Some clones in this sample may be carry-over from other donors' samples. CDR3s include the opening cysteine and the closing phenylalanine or tryptophan. Part of the rows lack a size; the others show once, few, many or a class for expanded clones.

V gene: TRBV6-6; J gene: TRBJ1-2; clone size: NA; CDR3 protein: CASRSGTYGYTF
V gene: TRBV28; J gene: TRBJ1-1; clone size: few; CDR3 protein: CASSFPMNTEAFF
V gene: TRBV9; J gene: TRBJ2-7; clone size: NA; CDR3 protein: CASSVDGHWEQYF
V gene: TRBV27; J gene: TRBJ1-6; clone size: few; CDR3 protein: CASSSSPGSVSLHF
V gene: TRBV19; J gene: TRBJ2-4; clone size: NA; CDR3 protein: CASSILTGAKNIQYF
V gene: TRBV28; J gene: TRBJ1-5; clone size: NA; CDR3 protein: CASSRGTGIQPQHF
V gene: TRBV5-1; J gene: TRBJ2-1; clone size: NA; CDR3 protein: CASSLGWTSGRASNEQFF
V gene: TRBV4-1; J gene: TRBJ2-1; clone size: NA; CDR3 protein: CASSVPARASADEQFF
V gene: TRBV11-3; J gene: TRBJ2-1; clone size: NA; CDR3 protein: CASSPGQTNYNEQFF
V gene: TRBV4-1; J gene: TRBJ1-1; clone size: NA; CDR3 protein: CASRQGATGGITEAFF
V gene: TRBV20-1; J gene: TRBJ2-1; clone size: medium-sized; CDR3 protein: CSASGQNRFF
V gene: TRBV27; J gene: TRBJ2-7; clone size: medium-sized; CDR3 protein: CARTYEQYF
V gene: TRBV9; J gene: TRBJ2-5; clone size: NA; CDR3 protein: CASSPRLSVETQYF
V gene: TRBV9; J gene: TRBJ2-3; clone size: NA; CDR3 protein: CASSESGLGNTDTQYF
V gene: TRBV7-9; J gene: TRBJ2-1; clone size: NA; CDR3 protein: CASSLRLAESSYNEQFF
V gene: TRBV7-6; J gene: TRBJ2-5; clone size: few; CDR3 protein: CASSLNWGETQYF